This passage covers 8 T cell receptor beta chains from one sample sequenced in a study of blood T cell repertoires in COVID-19. TCRdb's copy holds only in-frame clones and misses some; the assay was immunoSEQ multiplex PCR. The table lists about 200,000 clones, about 86% of them singletons. The sample taken for sequencing was peripheral blood. The receptors here all came from a woman in her forties or fifties with acute or convalescent COVID-19.

This clone has just one count. V gene TRBV19 combines with J gene TRBJ2-5, with D possibly TRBD1 on 5 matching bases. The germline V gene has CDR1 LNHDA and CDR2 SQIVND (reference sequence). The CDR3 is 14 residues long. V was clipped by 5 bases and J by 2 bases, with 12 bases between them. The CDR3 bases are TGTGCCAGTAGTGCATCAGGGTTTCAAGAGACCCAGTACTTC. The encoded protein is CASSASGFQETQYF. The whole variable domain, remainder taken from reference TRBV19 and TRBJ2-5, is DGGITQSPKYLFRKEGQNVTLSCEQNLNHDAMYWYRQDPGQGLRLIYYSQIVNDFQKGDIAEGYSVSREKKESFPLTVTSAQKNPTAFYLCASSASGFQETQYFGPGTRLLVL.

V and J are TRBV6-6 and TRBJ1-2, with TRBD1 identical over 10 bases. The CDR3 runs 13 residues. Germline V gene data show CDR1 as MNHNY and CDR2 as SVGAGI (reference sequence). V shed 5 bases, J shed 6 bases, and the junction held 3 bases outside the gene matches. Written as DNA, the CDR3 is TGTGCCAGCAGTGTGGACAGGGGGAATGGCTACACCTTC. Translation gives CASSVDRGNGYTF.

This rearrangement joins TRBV9 to TRBJ2-1, with a weak D call TRBD1 (6 bases). Trimming left V 1 base short and J 0 bases short, with 8 bases between. CDR1 and CDR2 from the germline V gene are SGDLS and YYNGEE. CDR3 length: 15 residues. Here the CDR3 reads CASSVWDTSYNEQFF. For the CDR3, the DNA is TGTGCCAGCAGCGTATGGGACACCTCCTACAATGAGCAGTTCTTC.

The chain couples TRBV10-2 to TRBJ2-7, with D tentatively TRBD1 (5 bases). V was cut by 7 bases and J by 5 bases, with 12 bases left in between. The CDR3 is 12 amino acids. Germline V gene lookup returns CDR1 WSHSY and CDR2 SAAADI. The CDR3 is CASKTGSNEQYF. The CDR3 region has the DNA TGCGCCAGCAAAACAGGATCGAACGAGCAGTACTTC.

This clone has a single count. The rearrangement joins TRBV6-2 or TRBV6-3 to TRBJ2-2; TRBD2 might be the D (6 bases). Germline V gene sequence: CDR1 MNHEY, CDR2 SVGEGT. CDR3 length: 14 residues. V gave up 6 bases and J gave up 3 bases, with 11 bases separating them. The CDR3 region is CASSVGGYTGELFF. In nucleotides, the CDR3 is TGTGCCAGCAGCGTCGGAGGGTACACCGGGGAGCTGTTTTTT.

This clone was counted only a few times. V usage is TRBV25-1 and J usage is TRBJ1-2, with a possible D match to TRBD1 (6 bases). CDR1 is MGHDK and CDR2 is SYGVNS in the germline V gene. V dropped 5 bases and J dropped 5 bases, with 18 bases sitting between them. The CDR3 is 15 amino acids. CDR3: CASSPWGQGWYGYTF. CDR3 sequence (DNA): TGTGCCAGCAGTCCCTGGGGGCAGGGGTGGTATGGCTACACCTTC.

The chain combines TRBV10-1 with TRBJ1-1, with D unclear. V lost 0 bases to trimming and J lost 5 bases, with 10 bases between them. CDR3 length equals 14 residues. CDR1 and CDR2 from the germline V gene are WNHNN and SYGVQD (reference sequence). CDR3 DNA sequence: TGCGCCAGCAGTGAGTCGGAGTTTGGGACTGAAGCTTTCTTT. It encodes CASSESEFGTEAFF.

The chain recombines TRBV7-9 with TRBJ1-1; no reliable D call. Trimming pared 11 bases from V and 7 bases from J, leaving 14 bases between. The CDR3 has 11 amino acids. CDR1 and CDR2 (germline): SEHNR, FQNEAQ (reference sequence). For the CDR3, the DNA is TGTGCCGACGATCGGGTCTTTGAAGCTTTCTTT. It specifies CADDRVFEAFF.